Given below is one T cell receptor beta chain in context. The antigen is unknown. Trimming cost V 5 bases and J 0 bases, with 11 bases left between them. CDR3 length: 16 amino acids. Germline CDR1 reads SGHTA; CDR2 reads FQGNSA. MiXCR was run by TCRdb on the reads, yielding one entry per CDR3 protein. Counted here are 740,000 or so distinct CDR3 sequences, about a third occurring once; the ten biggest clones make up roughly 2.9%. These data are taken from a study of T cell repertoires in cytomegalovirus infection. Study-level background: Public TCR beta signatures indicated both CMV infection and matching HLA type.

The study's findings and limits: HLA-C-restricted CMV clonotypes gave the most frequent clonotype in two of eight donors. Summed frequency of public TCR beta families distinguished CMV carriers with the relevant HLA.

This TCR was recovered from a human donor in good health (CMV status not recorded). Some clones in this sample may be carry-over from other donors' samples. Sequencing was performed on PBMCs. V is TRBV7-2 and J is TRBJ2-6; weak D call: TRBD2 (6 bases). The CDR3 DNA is TGTGCCAGCAGCCGCGGAGGGTCCTCTGGGGCCAACGTCCTGACTTTC. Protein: CASSRGGSSGANVLTF. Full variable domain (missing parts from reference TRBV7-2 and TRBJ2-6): GAGVSQSPSNKVTEKGKDVELRCDPISGHTALYWYRQSLGQGLEFLIYFQGNSAPDKSGLPSDRFSAERTGGSVSTLTIQRTQQEDSAVYLCASSRGGSSGANVLTFGAGSRLTVL.